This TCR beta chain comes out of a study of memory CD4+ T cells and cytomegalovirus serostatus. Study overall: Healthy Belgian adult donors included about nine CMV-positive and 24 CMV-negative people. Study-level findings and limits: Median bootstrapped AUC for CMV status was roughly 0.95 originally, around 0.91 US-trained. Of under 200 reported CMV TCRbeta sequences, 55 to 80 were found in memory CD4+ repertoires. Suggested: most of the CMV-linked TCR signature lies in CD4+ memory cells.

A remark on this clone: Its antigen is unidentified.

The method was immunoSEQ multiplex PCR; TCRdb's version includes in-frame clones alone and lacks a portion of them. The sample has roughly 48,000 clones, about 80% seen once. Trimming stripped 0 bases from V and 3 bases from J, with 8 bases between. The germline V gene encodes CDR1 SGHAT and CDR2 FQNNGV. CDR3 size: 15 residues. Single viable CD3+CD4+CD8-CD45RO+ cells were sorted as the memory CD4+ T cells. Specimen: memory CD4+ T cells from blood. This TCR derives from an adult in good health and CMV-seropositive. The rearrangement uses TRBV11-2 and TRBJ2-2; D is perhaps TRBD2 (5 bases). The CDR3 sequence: CASSLDHGDTGELFF. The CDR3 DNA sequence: TGTGCCAGCAGCTTAGATCACGGGGACACCGGGGAGCTGTTTTTT.